The 4 T cell receptor beta chains below all came from one sample that was sequenced in a study of lymphopenia after photon versus proton radiotherapy. Profiled with immunoSEQ multiplex PCR; TCRdb holds only in-frame clones, not every one. The sample has 35,000 to 45,000 clones, over 75% seen once. This specimen was peripheral blood, taken from a patient treated with proton-based radiotherapy. Receptor source: a woman aged 70-85 years with pancreatic cancer.

The chain combines TRBV29-1 with TRBJ2-1, with 14 bases identical to TRBD2. Germline assignment: CDR1 SQVTM and CDR2 ANQGSEA. The CDR3 covers 15 residues. With 7 bases clipped from V and 10 bases from J, the junction kept 12 bases outside the gene matches. The CDR3 DNA follows: TGCAGCGCTACCACGACTAGCGGGAGGGCCGGAGAGCAGTTCTTC. Translated: CSATTTSGRAGEQFF.

The chain employs TRBV28 and TRBJ2-3; 9 bases fit TRBD1. Germline CDR1 is MDHEN and CDR2 is SYDVKM. The trim removed 6 bases at V and 4 bases at J, leaving 20 bases unmatched. The CDR3 is 19 amino acids. The CDR3 loop is CASSTPSTGGVGGADTQYF. Here the CDR3 DNA reads TGTGCCAGCAGCACACCCTCGACAGGGGGTGTTGGCGGGGCAGATACGCAGTATTTT.

The gene calls are TRBV7-2 and TRBJ2-1; D gene ambiguous. The ends were cut back, 1 base at V and 2 bases at J, with 15 bases in the middle. CDR3 length equals 17 residues. In germline, CDR1 is SGHTA, CDR2 FQGNSA. CDR3 bases: TGTGCCAGCAGCTTAGGTCCCAATGGCAGAACCTACAATGAGCAGTTCTTC. Translating it yields CASSLGPNGRTYNEQFF.

In this sample, this clone turned up a few times. The CDR3 bases are TGTGCCACCAGCGGTACAGGGGCAACTAATGAAAAACTGTTTTTT. This codes for CATSGTGATNEKLFF. The chain joins TRBV15 to TRBJ1-4; 7 nucleotides line up with TRBD1. The germline CDR1 and CDR2 sequences are LNHNV and YYDKDF (reference sequence). The V and J ends lost 5 bases and 0 bases, in that order; junction bases with no gene match: 3. The CDR3 totals 15 residues.